This T cell receptor beta chain was recovered during a study of cytomegalovirus exposure and HLA in healthy donors. This clone has a handful of counts. PCR was performed using 60 Vbeta and 13 Jbeta primers. Profiled with immunoSEQ multiplex PCR; TCRdb holds only in-frame clones, not every one. The sample consists of approximately 100,000 clones, roughly 77% of them appearing once. The sample taken for sequencing was PBMCs. The receptor's source is a woman between 18 and 29 years old in good health and CMV-seropositive.

The CDR3 nucleotides are TGCGCCAGCAGCCAAGTGGACTTTGGGAATTCACCCCTCCACTTT. Translated: CASSQVDFGNSPLHF. This chain uses TRBV4-3 with TRBJ1-6, with no clear D. The CDR3 loop spans 15 amino acids. V was pared by 1 base and J by 7 bases, with 11 bases between. Per the germline V gene, CDR1 is LGHNA and CDR2 is YSLEER.